These 10 T cell receptor beta chains came from one sample sequenced in a study of CXCR3-negative and CXCR3-positive naive CD8 T cells (dated by TCRdb to between 2017 and 2020). Study-wide findings and limitations: TRB CDR3s from CXCR3-positive naive cells showed higher hydrophobicity (lower Kidera factor 4), lower energy, and higher strength and volume indices than CXCR3-negative naive cells.

Sequencing used a NextSeq 550. The Human TCR Profiling Kit (MiLaboratory) was used to make UMI-labeled 5' RACE TRB cDNA libraries. Once TCRdb had reprocessed the reads, it stored one entry per CDR3 protein sequence and supplied no DNA. In this sample's table one finds around 120,000 distinct CDR3 sequences. The ten largest account for about 0.54% of the sample. The antigens these receptors bind are not known. Source material: naive CXCR3+ CD8+ T cells from blood. This specimen's cell subset or site label, interpreted: CD45RO-CCR7+CD27+CD95- naive CD8+ T cells expressing CXCR3 (TNR3+). These receptor sequences come from a human donor in good health. Some clones in this sample may be carry-over from other donors' samples.

The V and J genes are TRBV5-1 and TRBJ2-7; TCRdb proposes TRBD1, but this gene call is untestable without DNA. The CDR3 runs to 14 residues. CDR1 is SGHRS and CDR2 is YFSETQ in the germline V gene. The CDR3 loop is CASSIDSQGYEQYF.

The chain combines TRBV6-2 or TRBV6-3 with TRBJ1-5; TCRdb proposes TRBD1, but this gene call is untestable without DNA. Germline V lookup: CDR1 MNHEY, CDR2 SVGEGT. The length of the CDR3 is 16 residues. The CDR3 is CASSSPSTGSNQPQHF.

The chain has TRBV6-2 or TRBV6-3 and TRBJ2-2; lacking DNA, the TRBD1 call made by TCRdb goes unchecked. Germline-derived CDR1 and CDR2 are MNHEY and SVGEGT. The CDR3 has 15 residues. This chain's CDR3 is CASSVTGERTGELFF.

The V call is TRBV4-3, the J call TRBJ2-1; the D call of TRBD1 rests on TCRdb alone, since no DNA is present to check it. The CDR3 is 17 residues long. The V gene's germline CDR1 is LGHNA and CDR2 YSLEER. The CDR3 here is CASSPYLGAGSYNEQFF.

V and J are TRBV4-3 and TRBJ1-5; TCRdb gives TRBD1 as the D gene, but with no DNA this cannot be confirmed. Looked up from germline, CDR1 is LGHNA and CDR2 is YSLEER. This CDR3 has 14 residues. The CDR3 loop reads CASSQDRVNQPQHF.

The genes are TRBV5-6 and TRBJ2-7; the TRBD1 assignment by TCRdb is unverifiable without DNA. The CDR3 runs to 15 residues. CDR1 is SGHDT and CDR2 is YYEEEE in the germline V gene. The CDR3 loop reads CASSPDPGTGLEQYF. The full variable domain, its missing parts supplied by reference TRBV5-6 and TRBJ2-7, is DAGVTQSPTHLIKTRGQQVTLRCSPKSGHDTVSWYQQALGQGPQFIFQYYEEEERQRGNFPDRFSGHQFPNYSSELNVNALLLGDSALYLCASSPDPGTGLEQYFGPGTRLTVT.

The gene calls are TRBV28 and TRBJ2-1. Germline V CDR1 and CDR2: MDHEN, SYDVKM. This CDR3 is 14 amino acids long. CDR3 amino acids: CASKERSSYNEQFF.

This rearrangement joins TRBV4-3 to TRBJ2-1; the D call of TRBD1 rests on TCRdb alone, since no DNA is present to check it. The germline V gene encodes CDR1 LGHNA and CDR2 YSLEER. The CDR3 extends over 16 amino acids. CDR3 region: CASSQDVQGGYNEQFF.

V is TRBV19 and J is TRBJ2-3; TCRdb proposes TRBD2, but this gene call is untestable without DNA. The germline gives CDR1 LNHDA, CDR2 SQIVND (reference sequence). The CDR3 is 16 residues long. CDR3 amino acids: CASSMASGAITDTQYF.

The genes are TRBV7-9 and TRBJ1-1; with no DNA, the TCRdb D assignment of TRBD1 cannot be verified. There are 15 residues in the CDR3. The V gene's germline CDR1 is SEHNR and CDR2 FQNEAQ (reference sequence). The chain's CDR3 is CASSLFGQGHTEAFF.